Presented here are 14 T cell receptor beta chains from one specimen sequenced in a study of CD8 T cells in ankylosing spondylitis. Findings and limits, study-wide: Characteristic of ankylosing spondylitis blood, it appeared, was a TCR beta motif comprising eight highly homologous variants.

TCRdb re-called the 5' RACE reads through MiXCR, storing one row per CDR3 protein. This table has a few hundred thousand distinct CDR3 sequences, 8% appearing once. Their specific antigens are unknown. The sample comprised blood, either unsorted or a sorted T cell fraction (not recorded which). The receptors shown here come from a male donor with ankylosing spondylitis.

The V gene is TRBV24-1, the J gene TRBJ2-7; a possible D gene is TRBD1 (6 bases). The germline CDR1 and CDR2 sequences are KGHDR and SFDVKD. The CDR3 is 12 amino acids. The V end was cut by 9 bases, the J end by 5 bases, with 13 bases between. CDR3 loop: CATRTVADEQYF. For the CDR3, the DNA is TGTGCCACCCGGACAGTCGCGGACGAGCAGTACTTC.

The chain employs TRBV12-3 or TRBV12-4 and TRBJ2-7; 7 bases match TRBD1. The ends lost 4 bases at V and 2 bases at J; junction bases unmatched: 2. The length of the CDR3 is 13 residues. The DNA of the CDR3 is TGTGCCAGCAGTTGGGGGACAGCCTACGAGCAGTACTTC. Protein sequence: CASSWGTAYEQYF.

The V call is TRBV5-1, the J call TRBJ2-1; 8 bases are shared with TRBD1. The CDR3 totals 15 residues. Germline values: CDR1 SGHRS, CDR2 YFSETQ. Trimming at V came to 0 bases and at J to 6 bases, leaving 5 bases not matched to a gene. CDR3 DNA: TGCGCCAGCAGCTTGGACCAGGGGGCTTTCAATGAGCAGTTCTTC. Translating it yields CASSLDQGAFNEQFF.

Worth noting for this clonotype: Just one base apart from a much larger clone, this may be a read error. The chain combines TRBV6-5 with TRBJ2-7; D uncertain. The V gene lost 2 bases and the J gene lost 5 bases, with 25 bases spanning the gap. The CDR3 runs 18 residues. The germline CDR1 and CDR2 sequences are MNHEY and SVGAGI. Written as DNA, the CDR3 is TGTGCCAGCAGTTACCAGGCACCTGACCAGCAGGTAGCCCACGAGCAGTACTTC. Translated, it gives CASSYQAPDQQVAHEQYF.

This clonotype has a handful of counts. V and J are TRBV28 and TRBJ2-7, with D hard to call. There are 12 residues in the CDR3. The ends were cut back, 6 bases at V and 13 bases at J, with 19 bases in the middle. Germline lookup yields CDR1 MDHEN and CDR2 SYDVKM. CDR3 amino acids: CASRPPGPRQYF. The CDR3, as DNA: TGTGCCAGCAGGCCCCCCGGACCGCGACAATACTTC. The entire variable domain, with the rest obtained from reference TRBV28 and TRBJ2-7, is as follows: DVKVTQSSRYLVKRTGEKVFLECVQDMDHENMFWYRQDPGLGLRLIYFSYDVKMKEKGDIPEGYSVSREKKERFSLILESASTNQTSMYLCASRPPGPRQYFGPGTRLTVT.

This clonotype was detected many times. V gene TRBV3-1 combines with J gene TRBJ2-1; D perhaps matches TRBD2 (5 bases). CDR1 is LGHDT and CDR2 is YNNKEL in the germline V gene (reference sequence). V gave up 2 bases and J gave up 0 bases, with 8 bases separating them. The CDR3 spans 15 residues. The CDR3 loop reads CASSQFRDSYNEQFF. CDR3 coding DNA: TGTGCCAGCAGCCAATTCCGGGACTCCTACAATGAGCAGTTCTTC.

This clonotype has only a few counts. This sequence joins TRBV10-3 and TRBJ2-3, with TRBD2 identical over 9 bases. The CDR3 length is 15 residues. With V trimmed by 3 bases and J by 5 bases, 6 bases remained unmatched. The germline gives CDR1 ENHRY, CDR2 SYGVKD. CDR3 DNA: TGTGCCATCAGTGAACTAGCGGGCCCGGGAGATACGCAGTATTTT. Protein: CAISELAGPGDTQYF.

The chain couples TRBV7-6 to TRBJ2-2; 12 bases are a match to TRBD2. In germline, CDR1 is SGHVS, CDR2 FNYEAQ. The J segment lost 7 bases and the V segment lost 3 bases, leaving 9 bases of the junction unmatched. The CDR3 is 17 amino acids. The CDR3 spells CASSFIRLAGAGGELFF. The CDR3, as DNA: TGTGCCAGCAGCTTTATAAGACTAGCGGGAGCAGGCGGGGAGCTGTTTTTT.

This clonotype was counted at least ten times. The chain carries TRBV5-1 and TRBJ2-2; D gene ambiguous. In germline, CDR1 is SGHRS, CDR2 YFSETQ. The CDR3 runs to 16 residues. Trimming took 3 bases from V and 0 from J, leaving 12 bases between them. CDR3 amino acids: CASSYSADTNTGELFF. CDR3 DNA sequence: TGCGCCAGCAGCTACAGCGCCGATACGAACACCGGGGAGCTGTTTTTT.

This chain connects TRBV12-3 or TRBV12-4 to TRBJ1-2, with D possibly matching TRBD1 (6 bases). This CDR3 has 13 amino acids. V lost 5 bases, J lost 4 bases, and 11 bases lay in between. CDR3 coding DNA: TGTGCCAGCAGTACGACAGGCGCCTATGGCTACACCTTC. Amino acid sequence: CASSTTGAYGYTF.

This clonotype was counted a few times. The gene calls are TRBV5-5 and TRBJ1-1, with 7 bases that match TRBD1. V was pared by 4 bases and J by 1 base, with 4 bases of the junction left unmatched. Germline CDR1 reads SGHKS; CDR2 reads YYEKEE (reference sequence). The CDR3 is 14 amino acids. For the CDR3, the DNA is TGTGCCAGCAGCACACAGGGGACGAACACTGAAGCTTTCTTT. This translates into CASSTQGTNTEAFF.

This clonotype was seen only a few times. This chain joins TRBV20-1 and TRBJ2-7; 9 bases line up with TRBD2. The CDR3 has 13 amino acids. Germline CDR1 and CDR2: DFQATT and SNEGSKA (reference sequence). V dropped 8 bases and J dropped 4; count of bases not matched to a gene: 9. CDR3 nucleotides: TGCAGTCCGCTTCGGACTAGCGCATACGAGCAGTACTTC. Translated: CSPLRTSAYEQYF.

This clonotype was seen only a few times. This sequence joins TRBV27 and TRBJ2-7; maybe TRBD2 (5 bases). The CDR3 runs 13 residues. Trimming shortened V by 6 bases and J by 3 bases, and 12 bases separated the two germline ends. Germline-derived CDR1 and CDR2 are MNHEY and SMNVEV (reference sequence). CDR3 nucleotide sequence: TGTGCCAGCAGCTCCTCGGGGTACTACGAGCAGTACTTC. It codes for CASSSSGYYEQYF.

This clonotype was recorded a few times. J is TRBJ1-2 and V is TRBV29-1, with 7 bases matching TRBD1. V dropped 5 bases and J dropped 3; count of bases not matched to a gene: 12. The germline CDR1 and CDR2 sequences are SQVTM and ANQGSEA. The CDR3 spans 15 residues. CDR3 sequence: CSVFHGTVGDYGYTF. The DNA of the CDR3 is TGCAGCGTTTTTCACGGGACAGTGGGGGACTATGGCTACACCTTC. The whole variable domain, filled in from reference TRBV29-1 and TRBJ1-2, reads SAVISQKPSRDICQRGTSLTIQCQVDSQVTMMFWYRQQPGQSLTLIATANQGSEATYESGFVIDKFPISRPNLTFSTLTVSNMSPEDSSIYLCSVFHGTVGDYGYTFGSGTRLTVV.